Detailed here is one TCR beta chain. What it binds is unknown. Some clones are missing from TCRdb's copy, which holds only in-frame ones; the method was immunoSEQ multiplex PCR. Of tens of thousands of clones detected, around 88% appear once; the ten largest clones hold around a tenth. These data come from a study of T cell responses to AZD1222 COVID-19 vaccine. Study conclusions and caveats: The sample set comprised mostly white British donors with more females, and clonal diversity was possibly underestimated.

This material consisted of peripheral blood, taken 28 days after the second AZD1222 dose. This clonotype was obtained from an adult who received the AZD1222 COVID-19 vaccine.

CDR3 amino acids: CASSFAGASGETQYF. CDR3 DNA: TGTGCCAGCAGCTTTGCGGGGGCGTCTGGGGAGACCCAGTACTTC. The chain joins TRBV5-4 to TRBJ2-5, with TRBD2 as a possible D gene (7 bases). The germline V gene has CDR1 SGHNT and CDR2 YYREEE (reference sequence). The V and J ends lost 2 bases and 5 bases respectively, with 16 bases between them. The length of the CDR3 is 15 residues.